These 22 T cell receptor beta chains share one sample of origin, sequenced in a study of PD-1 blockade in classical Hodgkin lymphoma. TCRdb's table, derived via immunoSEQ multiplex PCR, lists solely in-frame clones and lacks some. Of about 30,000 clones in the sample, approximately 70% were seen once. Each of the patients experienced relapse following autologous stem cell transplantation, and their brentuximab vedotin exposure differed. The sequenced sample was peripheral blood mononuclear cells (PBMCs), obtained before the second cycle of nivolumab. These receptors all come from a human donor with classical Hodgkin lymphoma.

Here the CDR3 reads CASSENFQEDPGWGGYTF. In DNA form, the CDR3 reads TGTGCCAGCAGCGAAAACTTCCAAGAGGACCCAGGGTGGGGTGGCTACACCTTC. This chain joins TRBV11-2 and TRBJ1-2; tentative D call: TRBD1 (5 bases). CDR1 SGHAT and CDR2 FQNNGV come from the germline V gene. Deletions cut 5 bases from V and 7 bases from J, with 29 bases between. The CDR3 sequence is 18 residues long.

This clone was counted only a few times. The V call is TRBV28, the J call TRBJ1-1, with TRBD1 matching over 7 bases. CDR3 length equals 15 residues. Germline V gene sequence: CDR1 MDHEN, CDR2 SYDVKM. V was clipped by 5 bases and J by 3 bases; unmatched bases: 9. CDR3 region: CASSVNRGWYTEAFF. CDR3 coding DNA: TGTGCCAGCAGTGTCAACAGGGGATGGTACACTGAAGCTTTCTTT.

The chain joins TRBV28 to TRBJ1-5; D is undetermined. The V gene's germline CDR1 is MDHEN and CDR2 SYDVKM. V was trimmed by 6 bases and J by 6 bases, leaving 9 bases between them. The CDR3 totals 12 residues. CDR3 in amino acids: CASSLSFQPQHF. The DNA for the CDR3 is TGTGCCAGCAGCCTCTCTTTTCAGCCCCAGCATTTT. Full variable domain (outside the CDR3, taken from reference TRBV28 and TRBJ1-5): DVKVTQSSRYLVKRTGEKVFLECVQDMDHENMFWYRQDPGLGLRLIYFSYDVKMKEKGDIPEGYSVSREKKERFSLILESASTNQTSMYLCASSLSFQPQHFGDGTRLSIL.

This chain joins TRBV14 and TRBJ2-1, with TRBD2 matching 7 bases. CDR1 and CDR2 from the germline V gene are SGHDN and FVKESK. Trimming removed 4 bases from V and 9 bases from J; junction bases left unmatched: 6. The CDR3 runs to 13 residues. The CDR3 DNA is TGTGCCAGCAGCCCGTGGGGAGGGAGTGAGCAGTTCTTC. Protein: CASSPWGGSEQFF.

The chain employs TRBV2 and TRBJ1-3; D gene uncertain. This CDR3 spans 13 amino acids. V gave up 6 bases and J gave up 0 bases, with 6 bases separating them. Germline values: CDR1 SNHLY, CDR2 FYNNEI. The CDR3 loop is CASRTSSGNTIYF. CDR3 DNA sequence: TGTGCCAGCAGAACGAGCTCTGGAAACACCATATATTTT. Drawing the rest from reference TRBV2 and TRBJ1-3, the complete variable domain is EPEVTQTPSHQVTQMGQEVILRCVPISNHLYFYWYRQILGQKVEFLVSFYNNEISEKSEIFDDQFSVERPDGSNFTLKIRSTKLEDSAMYFCASRTSSGNTIYFGEGSWLTVV.

CDR3 DNA sequence: TGTGCCAGCAGCATATGGGACGTAAGCGAGCAGTACTTC. Protein: CASSIWDVSEQYF. The chain couples TRBV9 to TRBJ2-7; D tentatively fits TRBD1 or TRBD2 (5 bases each). Germline CDR1 SGDLS, CDR2 YYNGEE. The CDR3 consists of 13 residues. V lost 4 bases and J 6 bases, leaving 14 bases between the germline ends. The full variable domain, rest sourced from reference TRBV9 and TRBJ2-7, is DSGVTQTPKHLITATGQRVTLRCSPRSGDLSVYWYQQSLDQGLQFLIQYYNGEERAKGNILERFSAQQFPDLHSELNLSSLELGDSALYFCASSIWDVSEQYFGPGTRLTVT.

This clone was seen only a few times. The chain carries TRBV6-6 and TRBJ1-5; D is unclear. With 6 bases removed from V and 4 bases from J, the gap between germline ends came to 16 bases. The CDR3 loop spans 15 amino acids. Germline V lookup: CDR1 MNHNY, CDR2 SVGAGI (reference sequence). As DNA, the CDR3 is TGTGCCAGCAGCGACGGCACAGCGAGGAATCAGCCCCAGCATTTT. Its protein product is CASSDGTARNQPQHF.

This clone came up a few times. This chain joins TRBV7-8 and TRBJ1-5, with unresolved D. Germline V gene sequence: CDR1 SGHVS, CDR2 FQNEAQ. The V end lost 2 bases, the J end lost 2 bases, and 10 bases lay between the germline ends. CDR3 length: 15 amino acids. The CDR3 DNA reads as TGTGCCAGCAGCTTATCTTTGGCAGGCAATCAGCCCCAGCATTTT. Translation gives CASSLSLAGNQPQHF.

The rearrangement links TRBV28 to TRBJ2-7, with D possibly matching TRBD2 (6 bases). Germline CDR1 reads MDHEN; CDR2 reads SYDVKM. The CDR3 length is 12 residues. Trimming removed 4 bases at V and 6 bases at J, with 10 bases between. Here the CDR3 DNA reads TGTGCCAGCAGTTCGGGGGTTTCCGAGCAGTACGTC. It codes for CASSSGVSEQYV.

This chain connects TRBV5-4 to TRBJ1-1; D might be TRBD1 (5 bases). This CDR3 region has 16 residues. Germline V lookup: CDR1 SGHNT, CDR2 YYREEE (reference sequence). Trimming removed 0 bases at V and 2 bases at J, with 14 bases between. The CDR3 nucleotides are TGTGCCAGCAGCTTGGGGGTGGGGGTACTCAACACTGAAGCTTTCTTT. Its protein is CASSLGVGVLNTEAFF.

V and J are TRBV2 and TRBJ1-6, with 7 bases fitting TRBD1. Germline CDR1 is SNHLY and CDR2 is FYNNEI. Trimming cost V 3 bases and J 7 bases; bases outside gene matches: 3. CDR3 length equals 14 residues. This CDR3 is CASSDRQGNSPLHF. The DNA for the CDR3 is TGTGCCAGCAGTGATAGACAGGGAAATTCACCCCTCCACTTT. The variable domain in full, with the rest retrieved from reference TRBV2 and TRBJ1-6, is EPEVTQTPSHQVTQMGQEVILRCVPISNHLYFYWYRQILGQKVEFLVSFYNNEISEKSEIFDDQFSVERPDGSNFTLKIRSTKLEDSAMYFCASSDRQGNSPLHFGNGTRLTVT.

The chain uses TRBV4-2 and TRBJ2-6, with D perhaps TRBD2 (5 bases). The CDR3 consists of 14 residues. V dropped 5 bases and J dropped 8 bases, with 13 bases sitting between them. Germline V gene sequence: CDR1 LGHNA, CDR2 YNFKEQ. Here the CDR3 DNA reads TGTGCCAGCAGCTTCCGGGGAGTGTCCAACGTCCTGACTTTC. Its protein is CASSFRGVSNVLTF.

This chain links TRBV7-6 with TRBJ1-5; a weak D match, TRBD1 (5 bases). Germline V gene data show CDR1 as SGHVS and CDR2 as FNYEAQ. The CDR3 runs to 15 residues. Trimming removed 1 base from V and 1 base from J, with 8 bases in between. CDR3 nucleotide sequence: TGTGCCAGCAGCTTAGGACAGCTAAGCAATCAGCCCCAGCATTTT. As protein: CASSLGQLSNQPQHF.

This CDR3 is CASSPGGAKNIQYF. The CDR3 DNA reads as TGTGCCAGTAGCCCCGGGGGGGCCAAAAACATTCAGTACTTC. The chain uses TRBV19 and TRBJ2-4, with 7 bases that match TRBD2. The CDR3 is made up of 14 amino acids. Germline loops: CDR1 LNHDA, CDR2 SQIVND (reference sequence). The trim removed 6 bases at V and 1 base at J, leaving 3 bases unmatched.

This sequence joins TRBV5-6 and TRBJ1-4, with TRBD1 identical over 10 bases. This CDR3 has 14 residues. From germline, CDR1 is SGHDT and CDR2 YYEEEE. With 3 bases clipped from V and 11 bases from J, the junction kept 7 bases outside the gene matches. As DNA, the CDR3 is TGTGCCAGCAGCTCAGGGACAGGGGTGTCCAAACTGTTTTTT. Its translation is CASSSGTGVSKLFF.

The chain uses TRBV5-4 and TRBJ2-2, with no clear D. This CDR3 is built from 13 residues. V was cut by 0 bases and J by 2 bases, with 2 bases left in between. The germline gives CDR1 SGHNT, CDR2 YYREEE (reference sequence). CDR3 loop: CASSLDNTGELFF. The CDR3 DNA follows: TGTGCCAGCAGCTTGGATAACACCGGGGAGCTGTTTTTT.

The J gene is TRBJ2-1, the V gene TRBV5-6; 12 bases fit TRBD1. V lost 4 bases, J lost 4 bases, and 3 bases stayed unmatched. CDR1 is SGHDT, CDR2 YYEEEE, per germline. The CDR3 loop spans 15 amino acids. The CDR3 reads CASSRGQGAYNEQFF. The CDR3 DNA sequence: TGTGCCAGCAGCAGGGGACAGGGGGCTTACAATGAGCAGTTCTTC.

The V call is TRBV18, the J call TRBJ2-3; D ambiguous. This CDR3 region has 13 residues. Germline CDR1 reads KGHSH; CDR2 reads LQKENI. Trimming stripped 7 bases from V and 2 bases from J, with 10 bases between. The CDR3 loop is CASLRSYTDTQYF. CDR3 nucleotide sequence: TGTGCCAGCTTACGTTCCTACACAGATACGCAGTATTTT.

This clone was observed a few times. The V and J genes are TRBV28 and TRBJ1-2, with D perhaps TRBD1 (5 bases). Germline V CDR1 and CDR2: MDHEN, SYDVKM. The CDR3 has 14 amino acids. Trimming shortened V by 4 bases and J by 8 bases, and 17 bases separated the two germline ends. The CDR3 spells CASSSYGGAYGYTF. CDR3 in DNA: TGTGCCAGCAGTTCTTATGGAGGGGCGTACGGCTACACCTTC.

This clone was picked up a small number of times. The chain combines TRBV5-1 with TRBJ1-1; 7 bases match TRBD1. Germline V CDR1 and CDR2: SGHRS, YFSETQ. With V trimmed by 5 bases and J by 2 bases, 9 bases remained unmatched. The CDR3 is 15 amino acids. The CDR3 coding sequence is TGCGCCAGCAGTTATACCGGGACAGTTAACACTGAAGCTTTCTTT. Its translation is CASSYTGTVNTEAFF.

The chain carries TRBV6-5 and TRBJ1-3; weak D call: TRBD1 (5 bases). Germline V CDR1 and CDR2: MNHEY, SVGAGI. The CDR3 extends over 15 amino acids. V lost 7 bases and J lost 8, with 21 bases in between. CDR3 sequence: CASTGLTALGDTIYF. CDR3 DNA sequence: TGTGCCAGCACGGGCCTTACCGCTTTGGGGGACACCATATATTTT.

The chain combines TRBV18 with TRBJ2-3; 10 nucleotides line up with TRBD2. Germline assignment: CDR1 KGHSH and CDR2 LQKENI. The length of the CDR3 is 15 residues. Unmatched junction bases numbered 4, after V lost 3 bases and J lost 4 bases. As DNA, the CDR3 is TGTGCCAGCTCACCGAGCGGGGGGGCCCCAGATACGCAGTATTTT. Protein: CASSPSGGAPDTQYF.